This TCR beta chain was documented in a study of blood T cell repertoires in COVID-19. Study background: The United States, Italy and Spain were the sources of the acute and convalescent COVID-19 samples.

Some clones are missing from TCRdb's copy, which holds only in-frame ones; the method was immunoSEQ multiplex PCR. This sample has about 150,000 clones, with roughly 87% found just once. The sequenced sample consisted of PBMCs or T cells enriched from blood (not recorded which). This clonotype originated in a woman aged 40 to 50 who had been exposed to COVID-19.

CDR3 loop: CASKGAGQLYGYTF. The DNA of the CDR3 is TGTGCCAGCAAAGGGGCCGGACAGCTCTATGGCTACACCTTC. The V call is TRBV6-5, the J call TRBJ1-2, with D tentatively TRBD1 (6 bases). This CDR3 spans 14 amino acids. The V gene's germline CDR1 is MNHEY and CDR2 SVGAGI. The V end lost 7 bases, the J end lost 4 bases, and 16 bases lay between the germline ends.